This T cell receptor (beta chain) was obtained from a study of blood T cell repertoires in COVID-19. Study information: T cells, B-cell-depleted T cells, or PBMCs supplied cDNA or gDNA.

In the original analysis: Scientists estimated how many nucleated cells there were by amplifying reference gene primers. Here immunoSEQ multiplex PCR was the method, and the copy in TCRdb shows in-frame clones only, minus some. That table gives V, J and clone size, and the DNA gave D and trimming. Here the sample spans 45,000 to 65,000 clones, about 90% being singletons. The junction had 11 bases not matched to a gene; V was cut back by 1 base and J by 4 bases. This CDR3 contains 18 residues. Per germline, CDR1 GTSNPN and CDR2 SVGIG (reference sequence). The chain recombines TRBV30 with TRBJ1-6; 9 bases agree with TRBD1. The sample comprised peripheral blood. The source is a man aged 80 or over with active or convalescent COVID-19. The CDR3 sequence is CAWSAQDRGLPYNSPLHF. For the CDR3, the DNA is TGTGCCTGGAGTGCCCAGGACAGGGGACTACCATATAATTCACCCCTCCACTTT.